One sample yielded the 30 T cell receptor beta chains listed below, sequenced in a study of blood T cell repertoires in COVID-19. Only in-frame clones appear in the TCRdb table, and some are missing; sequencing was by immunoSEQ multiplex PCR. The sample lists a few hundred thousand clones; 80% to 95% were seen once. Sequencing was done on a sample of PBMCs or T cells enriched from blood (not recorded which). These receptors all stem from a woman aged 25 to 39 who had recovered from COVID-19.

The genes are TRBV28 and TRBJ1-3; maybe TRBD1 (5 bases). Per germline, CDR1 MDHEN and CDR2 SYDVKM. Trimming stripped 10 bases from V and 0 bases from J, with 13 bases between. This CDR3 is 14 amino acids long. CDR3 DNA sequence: TGTGCCACCCGACAGAGAAGCTCTGGAAACACCATATATTTT. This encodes CATRQRSSGNTIYF.

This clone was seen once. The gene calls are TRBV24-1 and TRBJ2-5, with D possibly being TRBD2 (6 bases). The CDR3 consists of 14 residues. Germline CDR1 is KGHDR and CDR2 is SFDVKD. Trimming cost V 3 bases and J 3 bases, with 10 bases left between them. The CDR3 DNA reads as TGTGCCACCAGTGATGCGGGACTGAAAGAGACCCAGTACTTC. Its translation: CATSDAGLKETQYF.

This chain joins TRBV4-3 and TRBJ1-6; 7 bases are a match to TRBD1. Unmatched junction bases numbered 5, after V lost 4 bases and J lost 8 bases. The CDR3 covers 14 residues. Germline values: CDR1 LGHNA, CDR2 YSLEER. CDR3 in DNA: TGCGCCAGCAGCCGAACAACAGGGGATTCACCCCTCCACTTT. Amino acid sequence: CASSRTTGDSPLHF.

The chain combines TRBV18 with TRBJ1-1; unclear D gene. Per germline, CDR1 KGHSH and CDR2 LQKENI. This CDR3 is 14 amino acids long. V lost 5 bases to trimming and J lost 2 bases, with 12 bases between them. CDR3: CASSGRGVNTEAFF. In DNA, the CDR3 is TGTGCCAGCTCAGGTCGGGGAGTAAACACTGAAGCTTTCTTT.

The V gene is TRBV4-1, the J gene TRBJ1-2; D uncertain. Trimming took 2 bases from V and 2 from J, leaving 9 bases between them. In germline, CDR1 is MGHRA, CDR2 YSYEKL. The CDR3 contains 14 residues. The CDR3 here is CASSQPATNYGYTF. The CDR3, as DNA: TGCGCCAGCAGCCAACCGGCGACAAACTATGGCTACACCTTC.

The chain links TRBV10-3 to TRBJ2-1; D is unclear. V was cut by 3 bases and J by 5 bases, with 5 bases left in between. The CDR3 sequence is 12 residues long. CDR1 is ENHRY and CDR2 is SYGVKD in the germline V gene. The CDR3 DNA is TGTGCCATCAGTGACAAAAACAATGAGCAGTTCTTC. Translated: CAISDKNNEQFF.

DNA of the CDR3: TGTGCCAGCAGCCCGAGACAGGTCACTCAGCCCCAGCATTTT. This translates into CASSPRQVTQPQHF. The V gene is TRBV7-9, the J gene TRBJ1-5, with D possibly being TRBD1 (6 bases). Trimming left V 5 bases short and J 6 bases short, with 14 bases between. Germline-derived CDR1 and CDR2 are SEHNR and FQNEAQ (reference sequence). This CDR3 is 14 amino acids long.

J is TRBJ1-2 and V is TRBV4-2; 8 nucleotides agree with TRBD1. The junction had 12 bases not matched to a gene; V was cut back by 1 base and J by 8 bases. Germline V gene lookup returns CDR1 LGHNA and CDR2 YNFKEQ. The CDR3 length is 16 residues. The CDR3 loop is CASSQGTGPSLMGYTF. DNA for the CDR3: TGTGCCAGCAGCCAAGGGACAGGGCCATCCCTCATGGGCTACACCTTC.

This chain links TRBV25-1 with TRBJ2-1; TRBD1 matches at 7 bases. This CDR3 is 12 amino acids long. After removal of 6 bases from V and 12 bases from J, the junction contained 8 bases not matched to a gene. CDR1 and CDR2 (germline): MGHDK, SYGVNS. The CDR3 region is CASRETGSRQFF. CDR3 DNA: TGTGCCAGCAGGGAGACAGGGAGTAGGCAGTTCTTC.

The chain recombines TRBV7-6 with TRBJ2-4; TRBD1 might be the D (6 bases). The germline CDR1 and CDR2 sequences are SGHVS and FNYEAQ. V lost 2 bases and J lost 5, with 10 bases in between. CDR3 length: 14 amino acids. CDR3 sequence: CASSLMGAENIQYF. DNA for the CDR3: TGTGCCAGCAGCTTAATGGGGGCGGAAAACATTCAGTACTTC. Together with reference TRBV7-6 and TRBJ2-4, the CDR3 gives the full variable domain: GAGVSQSPRYKVTKRGQDVALRCDPISGHVSLYWYRQALGQGPEFLTYFNYEAQQDKSGLPNDRFSAERPEGSISTLTIQRTEQRDSAMYRCASSLMGAENIQYFGAGTRLSVL.

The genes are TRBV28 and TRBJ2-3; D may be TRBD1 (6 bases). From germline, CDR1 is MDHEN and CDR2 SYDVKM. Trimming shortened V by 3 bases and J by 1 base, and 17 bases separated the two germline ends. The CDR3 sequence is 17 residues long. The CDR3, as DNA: TGTGCCAGCAGTTTCGCGCTCAGGGGTGAGGGCACAGATACGCAGTATTTT. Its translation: CASSFALRGEGTDTQYF.

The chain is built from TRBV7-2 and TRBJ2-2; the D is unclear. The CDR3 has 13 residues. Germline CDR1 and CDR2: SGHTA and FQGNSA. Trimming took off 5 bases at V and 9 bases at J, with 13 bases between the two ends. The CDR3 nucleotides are TGTGCCAGCAGCCCCCTAGTGATCCGGGAGCTGTTTTTT. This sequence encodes CASSPLVIRELFF.

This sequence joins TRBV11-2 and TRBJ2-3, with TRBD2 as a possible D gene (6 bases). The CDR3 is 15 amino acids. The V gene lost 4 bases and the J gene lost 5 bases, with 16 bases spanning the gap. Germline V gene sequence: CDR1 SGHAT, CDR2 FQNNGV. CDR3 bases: TGTGCCAGCAGCTCCCGACTAGAGCGGAGAGATACGCAGTATTTT. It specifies CASSSRLERRDTQYF.

The CDR3 protein is CASSPRDYILRNEQFF. The CDR3 region has the DNA TGTGCCAGCAGTCCCCGGGACTACATTTTGAGGAATGAGCAGTTCTTC. The rearrangement links TRBV28 to TRBJ2-1; 7 bases are a match to TRBD2. There are 16 residues in the CDR3. The V gene end was trimmed by 5 bases and the J gene end by 7 bases; junction bases not matched to a gene: 14. The germline CDR1 and CDR2 sequences are MDHEN and SYDVKM. Combining the CDR3 with reference TRBV28 and TRBJ2-1 gives the whole variable domain DVKVTQSSRYLVKRTGEKVFLECVQDMDHENMFWYRQDPGLGLRLIYFSYDVKMKEKGDIPEGYSVSREKKERFSLILESASTNQTSMYLCASSPRDYILRNEQFFGPGTRLTVL.

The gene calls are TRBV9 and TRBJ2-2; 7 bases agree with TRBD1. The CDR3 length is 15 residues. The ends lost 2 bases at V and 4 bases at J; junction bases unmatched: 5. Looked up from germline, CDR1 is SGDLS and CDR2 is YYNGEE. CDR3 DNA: TGTGCCAGCAGCGTCGGGACAGAGGGCACCGGGGAGCTGTTTTTT. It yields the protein CASSVGTEGTGELFF.

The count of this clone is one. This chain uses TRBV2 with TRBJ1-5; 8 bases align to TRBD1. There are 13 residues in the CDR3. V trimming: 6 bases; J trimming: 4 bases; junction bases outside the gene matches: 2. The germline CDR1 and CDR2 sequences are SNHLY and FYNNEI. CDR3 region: CASSNRGNQPQHF. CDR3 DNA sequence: TGTGCCAGCAGCAACAGGGGGAATCAGCCCCAGCATTTT.

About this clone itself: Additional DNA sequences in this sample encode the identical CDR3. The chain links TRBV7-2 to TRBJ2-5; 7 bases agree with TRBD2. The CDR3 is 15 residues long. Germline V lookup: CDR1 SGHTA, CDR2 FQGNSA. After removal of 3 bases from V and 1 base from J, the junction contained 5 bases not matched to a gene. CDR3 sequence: CASSFSGTTQETQYF. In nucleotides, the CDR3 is TGTGCCAGCAGCTTTTCCGGGACTACCCAAGAGACCCAGTACTTC.

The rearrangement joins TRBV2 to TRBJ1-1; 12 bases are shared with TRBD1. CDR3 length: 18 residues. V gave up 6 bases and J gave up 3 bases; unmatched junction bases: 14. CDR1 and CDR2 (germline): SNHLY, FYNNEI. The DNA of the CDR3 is TGTGCCAGCAGAGGCGGGACAGGGGGCGTGTGGACGTACACTGAAGCTTTCTTT. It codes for CASRGGTGGVWTYTEAFF. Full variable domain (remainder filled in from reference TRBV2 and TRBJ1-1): EPEVTQTPSHQVTQMGQEVILRCVPISNHLYFYWYRQILGQKVEFLVSFYNNEISEKSEIFDDQFSVERPDGSNFTLKIRSTKLEDSAMYFCASRGGTGGVWTYTEAFFGQGTRLTVV.

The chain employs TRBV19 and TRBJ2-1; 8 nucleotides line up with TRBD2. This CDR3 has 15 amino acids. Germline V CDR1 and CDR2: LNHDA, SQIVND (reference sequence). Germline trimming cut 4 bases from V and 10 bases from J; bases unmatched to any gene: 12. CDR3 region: CASSTHYYSGKEQFF. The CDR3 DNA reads TGTGCCAGTAGTACTCACTACTATAGCGGGAAAGAGCAGTTCTTC.

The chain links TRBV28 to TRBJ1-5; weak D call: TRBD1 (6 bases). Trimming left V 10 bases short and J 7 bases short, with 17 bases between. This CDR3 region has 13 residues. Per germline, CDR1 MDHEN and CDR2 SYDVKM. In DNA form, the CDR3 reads TGTGCCACCCTCAGACACAGGGACCAGCCCCAGCATTTT. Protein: CATLRHRDQPQHF.

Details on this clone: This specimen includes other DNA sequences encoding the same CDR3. CDR3 nucleotides: TGTGCCAGCAGTCCAGGGGGCTTTAATTCACCCCTCCACTTT. Protein sequence: CASSPGGFNSPLHF. The gene calls are TRBV7-2 and TRBJ1-6; 8 positions match TRBD1. Germline V lookup: CDR1 SGHTA, CDR2 FQGNSA. The CDR3 has 14 amino acids. The junction had 4 bases not matched to a gene; V was cut back by 6 bases and J by 6 bases.

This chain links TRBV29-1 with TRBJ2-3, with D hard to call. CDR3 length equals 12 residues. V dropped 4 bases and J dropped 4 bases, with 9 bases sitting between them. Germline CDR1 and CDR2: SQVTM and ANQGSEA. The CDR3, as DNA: TGCAGCGTTGCAGACGGTTCAGATACGCAGTATTTT. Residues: CSVADGSDTQYF.

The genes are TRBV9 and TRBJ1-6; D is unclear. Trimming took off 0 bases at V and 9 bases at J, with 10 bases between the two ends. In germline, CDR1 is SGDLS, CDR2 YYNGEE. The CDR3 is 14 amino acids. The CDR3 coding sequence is TGTGCCAGCAGCGTAGGGCTAGAGGGTTCACCCCTCCACTTT. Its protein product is CASSVGLEGSPLHF.

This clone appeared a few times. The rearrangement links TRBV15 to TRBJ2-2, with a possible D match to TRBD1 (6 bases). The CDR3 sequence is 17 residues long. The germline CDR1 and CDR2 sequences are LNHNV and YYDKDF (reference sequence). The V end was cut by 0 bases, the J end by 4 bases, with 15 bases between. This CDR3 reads CATSRDRRGLLTGELFF. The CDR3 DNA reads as TGTGCCACCAGCAGAGATCGCAGGGGCCTCCTCACCGGGGAGCTGTTTTTT.

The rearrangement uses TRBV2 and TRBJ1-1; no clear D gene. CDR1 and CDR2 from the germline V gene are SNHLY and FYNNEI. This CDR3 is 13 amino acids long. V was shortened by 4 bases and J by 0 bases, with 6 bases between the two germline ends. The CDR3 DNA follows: TGTGCCAGCAGTGTGCAGGTGAACACTGAAGCTTTCTTT. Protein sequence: CASSVQVNTEAFF. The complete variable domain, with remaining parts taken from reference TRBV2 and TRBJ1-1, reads EPEVTQTPSHQVTQMGQEVILRCVPISNHLYFYWYRQILGQKVEFLVSFYNNEISEKSEIFDDQFSVERPDGSNFTLKIRSTKLEDSAMYFCASSVQVNTEAFFGQGTRLTVV.

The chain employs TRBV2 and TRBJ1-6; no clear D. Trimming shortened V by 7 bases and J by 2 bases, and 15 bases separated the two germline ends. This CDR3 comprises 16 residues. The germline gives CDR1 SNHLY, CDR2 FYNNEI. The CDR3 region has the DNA TGTGCCAGCATGAAAGAGGCGGGGACCTATAATTCACCCCTCCACTTT. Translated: CASMKEAGTYNSPLHF.

Written as DNA, the CDR3 is TGTGCCAGCAGTTACGGATCGGGGGAAAGTAATTCACCCCTCCACTTT. It translates to CASSYGSGESNSPLHF. The chain uses TRBV6-6 and TRBJ1-6; the D gene is possibly TRBD1 (5 bases). The germline V gene encodes CDR1 MNHNY and CDR2 SVGAGI (reference sequence). This CDR3 has 16 amino acids. Trimming shortened V by 2 bases and J by 6 bases, and 14 bases separated the two germline ends.

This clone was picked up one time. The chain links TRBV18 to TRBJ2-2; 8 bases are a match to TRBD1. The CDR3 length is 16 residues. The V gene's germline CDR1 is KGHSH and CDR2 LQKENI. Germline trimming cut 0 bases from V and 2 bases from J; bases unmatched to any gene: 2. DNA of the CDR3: TGTGCCAGCTCACCACCGGACAGGGTCAACACCGGGGAGCTGTTTTTT. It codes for CASSPPDRVNTGELFF.

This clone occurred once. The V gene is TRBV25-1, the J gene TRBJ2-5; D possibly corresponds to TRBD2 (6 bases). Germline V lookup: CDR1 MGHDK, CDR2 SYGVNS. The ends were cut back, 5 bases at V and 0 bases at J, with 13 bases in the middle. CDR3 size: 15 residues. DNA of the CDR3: TGTGCCAGCAGTAGGAGGGGAATGTACCAAGAGACCCAGTACTTC. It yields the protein CASSRRGMYQETQYF. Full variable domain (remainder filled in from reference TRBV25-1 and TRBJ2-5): EADIYQTPRYLVIGTGKKITLECSQTMGHDKMYWYQQDPGMELHLIHYSYGVNSTEKGDLSSESTVSRIRTEHFPLTLESARPSHTSQYLCASSRRGMYQETQYFGPGTRLLVL.

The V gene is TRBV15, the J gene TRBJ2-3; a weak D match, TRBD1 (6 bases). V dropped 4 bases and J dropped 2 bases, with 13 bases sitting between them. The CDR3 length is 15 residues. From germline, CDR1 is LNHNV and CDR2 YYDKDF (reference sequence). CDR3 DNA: TGTGCCACCAGCAAGGACAGAGAGTTCACAGATACGCAGTATTTT. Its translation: CATSKDREFTDTQYF.